These 28 T cell receptor beta chains came from one sample sequenced in a study of low-dose radiotherapy and immunotherapy resistance in tumors. Primers used for first-strand cDNA, a TRAV- and TRBV-specific set, covered both alpha and beta chains. Both a constant-region primer and a V-primer adapter served to amplify TCRs across roughly 21 PCR cycles. TCRdb ran MiXCR on the reads and lists one entry per CDR3 protein. The sample has 80,000 or so distinct CDR3 sequences, 15% to 20% seen once. As to time point: after trial treatment. Documented treatment: LDRT plus nivolumab, ipilimumab, low-dose cyclophosphamide and aspirin (RACIN trial). Material: PBMCs, obtained after low-dose radiotherapy plus immunotherapy. Receptor source: a male donor with prostate cancer.

In the case of this clonotype: A far larger clone is one base from this, pointing to a likely read error. The genes are TRBV7-2 and TRBJ2-1; no reliable D call. The CDR3 extends over 11 amino acids. V was cut by 5 bases and J by 10 bases, with 9 bases left in between. Germline values: CDR1 SGHTA, CDR2 FQGNSA. The CDR3: CASSASYEQFF. DNA for the CDR3: TGTGCCAGCAGCGCATCCTACGAGCAGTTCTTC.

This clonotype turned up a few times. The V and J genes are TRBV24-1 and TRBJ2-5; the D is unclear. CDR3 length: 15 amino acids. V dropped 4 bases and J dropped 0 bases, with 11 bases sitting between them. CDR1 and CDR2 (germline): KGHDR, SFDVKD. CDR3 DNA sequence: TGTGCCACCAGTGACCATACAGCGTACCAAGAGACCCAGTACTTC. Its translation: CATSDHTAYQETQYF.

In this sample, this clonotype turned up many times. V usage is TRBV3-1 and J usage is TRBJ2-7; D gene uncertain. V was cut by 1 base and J by 6 bases, with 4 bases left in between. The germline V gene has CDR1 LGHDT and CDR2 YNNKEL (reference sequence). The CDR3 consists of 11 residues. As DNA, the CDR3 is TGTGCCAGCAGCCAAGGGGGCGAGCAGTACTTC. Its protein is CASSQGGEQYF.

This clonotype was observed at least ten times. The J gene is TRBJ1-3, the V gene TRBV7-2; 7 bases agree with TRBD1. The length of the CDR3 is 15 residues. The germline V gene has CDR1 SGHTA and CDR2 FQGNSA. V was pared by 5 bases and J by 2 bases, with 6 bases of the junction left unmatched. The CDR3 protein is CASSTQGNTGNTIYF. CDR3 in DNA: TGTGCCAGCAGCACACAGGGGAATACTGGAAACACCATATATTTT.

This clonotype was counted ten times or more. CDR3 in amino acids: CASSQIGGLAGADTQYF. CDR3 DNA sequence: TGTGCCAGCAGCCAAATCGGAGGACTAGCGGGAGCAGATACGCAGTATTTT. The chain recombines TRBV3-1 with TRBJ2-3, with 13 bases identical to TRBD2. V shed 2 bases, J shed 4 bases, and the junction held 6 bases outside the gene matches. In germline, CDR1 is LGHDT, CDR2 YNNKEL (reference sequence). There are 17 residues in the CDR3.

With respect to this clonotype: With only one base between it and a far larger clone, this is likely a read error. The chain combines TRBV29-1 with TRBJ2-1; D is possibly TRBD1 (6 bases). Trimming cost V 5 bases and J 10 bases, with 21 bases left between them. The length of the CDR3 is 14 residues. In germline, CDR1 is SQVTM, CDR2 ANQGSEA. For the CDR3, the DNA is TGCAGCGTTTCGGAACAGGGAAAAACGGGCGAGCAGTTCTTC. This encodes CSVSEQGKTGEQFF.

This clonotype was counted many times. This chain connects TRBV28 to TRBJ2-7; D remains ambiguous. The V end was cut by 2 bases, the J end by 2 bases, with 4 bases between. Germline V CDR1 and CDR2: MDHEN, SYDVKM. This CDR3 has 12 residues. The CDR3 nucleotides are TGTGCCAGCAGTTTAGGGACCTACGAGCAGTACTTC. As protein: CASSLGTYEQYF.

In its sample, this clonotype was seen many times. The rearrangement joins TRBV20-1 to TRBJ2-3; 8 nucleotides line up with TRBD2. The germline CDR1 and CDR2 sequences are DFQATT and SNEGSKA (reference sequence). The V segment lost 6 bases and the J segment 1 base; nucleotides outside the gene matches: 9. This CDR3 contains 15 residues. The DNA for the CDR3 is TGCAGTGCCCATGTTAGCGGGAAGGGCACAGATACGCAGTATTTT. The encoded protein is CSAHVSGKGTDTQYF.

About this clonotype itself: Given a far larger clone just one base away, this is likely a sequencing read error. This chain links TRBV5-5 with TRBJ2-7; D unclear. The J call is in doubt because the DNA end fits TRBJ2-1 better. CDR1 and CDR2 from the germline V gene are SGHKS and YYEKEE (reference sequence). CDR3 length: 15 residues. The DNA for the CDR3 is TGTGCCAGCAGCCCTCTGGCAGAGACCTCCAATGAGCAGTTCTTC. The encoded protein is CASSPLAETSNEQFF.

This clonotype appeared many times. The chain recombines TRBV2 with TRBJ1-1; D is possibly TRBD1 (5 bases). V dropped 4 bases and J dropped 3 bases, with 9 bases sitting between them. Per germline, CDR1 SNHLY and CDR2 FYNNEI. CDR3 length: 13 residues. The DNA of the CDR3 is TGTGCCAGCAGTGGAACGGGGGACACTGAAGCTTTCTTT. It specifies CASSGTGDTEAFF.

This clonotype appeared a few times. This chain uses TRBV28 with TRBJ2-3, with no clear D. With 6 bases removed from V and 2 bases from J, the gap between germline ends came to 9 bases. The CDR3 is made up of 13 amino acids. The germline V gene encodes CDR1 MDHEN and CDR2 SYDVKM. CDR3 bases: TGTGCCAGCAGAAAAAAAAACACAGATACGCAGTATTTT. It specifies CASRKKNTDTQYF.

This clonotype appeared many times. The rearrangement links TRBV28 to TRBJ2-7; weak D call: TRBD2 (6 bases). CDR1 is MDHEN, CDR2 SYDVKM, per germline. This CDR3 is built from 14 residues. The germline V and J ends were trimmed by 3 bases and 5 bases, with 14 bases remaining between them. In DNA form, the CDR3 reads TGTGCCAGCAGTTTCCAGCGGGTGCGCGACGAGCAGTACTTC. It specifies CASSFQRVRDEQYF.

This clonotype was counted at least ten times. The rearrangement links TRBV6-5 to TRBJ2-3; D call uncertain. The CDR3 totals 13 residues. CDR1 and CDR2 (germline): MNHEY, SVGAGI. Trimming removed 6 bases from V and 4 bases from J, with 11 bases in between. CDR3 sequence (DNA): TGTGCCAGCAGCCGAATCCAAGCAGATACGCAGTATTTT. Residues: CASSRIQADTQYF.

This clonotype was seen ten or more times. V and J are TRBV6-1 and TRBJ2-7, with 8 positions matching TRBD1. Trimming took 4 bases from V and 3 from J; bases not matched to a gene: 2. The germline V gene encodes CDR1 MNHNS and CDR2 SASEGT. This CDR3 spans 13 amino acids. In DNA, the CDR3 is TGTGCCAGCAGTGTAGACAGGGGCTACGAGCAGTACTTC. Protein product: CASSVDRGYEQYF.

This clonotype showed up many times. The CDR3 sequence: CASSVTGAPTDTQYF. The DNA of the CDR3 is TGTGCCAGCAGCGTAACAGGGGCTCCCACAGATACGCAGTATTTT. The chain uses TRBV9 and TRBJ2-3, with 7 bases that match TRBD1. CDR1 and CDR2 (germline): SGDLS, YYNGEE. This CDR3 is built from 15 residues. V lost 1 base to trimming and J lost 2 bases; unmatched junction nucleotides: 4.

There are many counts of this clonotype. This chain uses TRBV20-1 with TRBJ1-5; D unresolved. The CDR3 length is 14 residues. CDR1 DFQATT and CDR2 SNEGSKA come from the germline V gene (reference sequence). The V and J ends lost 4 bases and 4 bases respectively, with 14 bases between them. CDR3 in DNA: TGCAGTGCTATTATCCCCACGGAAAATCAGCCCCAGCATTTT. Translated, it gives CSAIIPTENQPQHF.

Concerning this clonotype: This sequence is one base from a far larger clone and is likely a read error. The chain carries TRBV5-4 and TRBJ2-6; TRBD1 might be the D (5 bases). The CDR3 sequence is 14 residues long. CDR1 and CDR2 from the germline V gene are SGHNT and YYREEE (reference sequence). In DNA form, the CDR3 reads TGTGCCAGCAGCTTAAATTCTGGGGCCAACATCCTGACTTTC. Translated: CASSLNSGANILTF.

This clonotype has ten or more counts. This chain links TRBV24-1 with TRBJ2-5; D is unclear. Germline V gene lookup returns CDR1 KGHDR and CDR2 SFDVKD. This CDR3 spans 15 amino acids. V lost 5 bases, J lost 2 bases, and 14 bases lay in between. This CDR3 reads CATSAATGPQETQYF. CDR3 nucleotide sequence: TGTGCCACCAGTGCGGCAACCGGCCCTCAAGAGACCCAGTACTTC.

This clonotype was picked up one time. With only one base between it and a far larger clone, this is likely a read error. This rearrangement joins TRBV5-4 to TRBJ2-1; weak D call: TRBD2 (5 bases). The CDR3 loop spans 15 amino acids. Germline assignment: CDR1 SGHNT and CDR2 YYREEE (reference sequence). Trimming took 2 bases from V and 10 from J, leaving 19 bases between them. CDR3 region: CASSFPASSSYEQFF. The CDR3 DNA reads as TGTGCCAGCAGCTTCCCGGCTAGCTCTTCCTACGAGCAGTTCTTC.

In this sample, this clonotype turned up many times. This chain connects TRBV30 to TRBJ1-6; D is perhaps TRBD1 (6 bases). The germline V and J ends were trimmed by 5 bases and 7 bases, with 9 bases remaining between them. This CDR3 has 12 amino acids. Germline assignment: CDR1 GTSNPN and CDR2 SVGIG (reference sequence). The CDR3 sequence: CAWDTGNSPLHF. In nucleotides, the CDR3 is TGTGCCTGGGATACAGGGAATTCACCCCTCCACTTT.

This clonotype was detected ten times or more. V is TRBV5-4 and J is TRBJ1-1; 7 bases fit TRBD1. Germline V CDR1 and CDR2: SGHNT, YYREEE (reference sequence). This CDR3 is built from 13 residues. V shed 0 bases and J 10 bases; nucleotides not matched to a gene: 6. DNA of the CDR3: TGTGCCAGCAGCTTGGGCGACAGGGCAATAGCTTTCTTT. This gives the protein CASSLGDRAIAFF.

The V call is TRBV27, the J call TRBJ2-2, with D hard to call. With 5 bases removed from V and 1 base from J, the gap between germline ends came to 8 bases. The germline gives CDR1 MNHEY, CDR2 SMNVEV (reference sequence). This CDR3 is built from 14 residues. CDR3 amino acids: CASSLRMNTGELFF. In DNA form, the CDR3 reads TGTGCCAGCAGTCTCAGGATGAACACCGGGGAGCTGTTTTTT.

The rearrangement links TRBV6-1 to TRBJ2-7; D gene uncertain. The CDR3 is made up of 12 amino acids. CDR1 is MNHNS and CDR2 is SASEGT in the germline V gene. V lost 5 bases and J lost 4, with 9 bases in between. The CDR3 DNA is TGTGCCAGCAGTTTAGACCAGTACGAGCAGTACTTC. This translates into CASSLDQYEQYF.

Turning to this clonotype: A far more abundant clone sits one base away, making this likely a read error. The gene calls are TRBV28 and TRBJ2-5, with 9 bases that match TRBD1. The CDR3 runs 15 residues. Germline V lookup: CDR1 MDHEN, CDR2 SYDVKM. Trimming at V came to 5 bases and at J to 11 bases, leaving 15 bases not matched to a gene. This chain's CDR3 is CASSGQGTFIIEQYF. The CDR3 coding sequence is TGTGCCAGCAGTGGACAGGGGACGTTCATTATTGAGCAGTACTTC.

Worth noting for this clonotype: It is likely a read error: a sequence one base away is far more abundant. V is TRBV28 and J is TRBJ2-1; a possible D gene is TRBD1 (5 bases). CDR1 and CDR2 (germline): MDHEN, SYDVKM. Trimming took 6 bases from V and 10 from J, leaving 19 bases between them. This CDR3 spans 14 amino acids. The CDR3 region is CASRGDSPSYEQFF. CDR3 coding DNA: TGTGCCAGCAGGGGCGACAGTCCCTCCTACGAGCAGTTCTTC. Together with reference TRBV28 and TRBJ2-1, the CDR3 gives the full variable domain: DVKVTQSSRYLVKRTGEKVFLECVQDMDHENMFWYRQDPGLGLRLIYFSYDVKMKEKGDIPEGYSVSREKKERFSLILESASTNQTSMYLCASRGDSPSYEQFFGPGTRLTVL.

This clonotype was counted at least ten times. The chain combines TRBV6-2 or TRBV6-3 with TRBJ2-7; D is unresolved. CDR3 length: 15 residues. Looked up from germline, CDR1 is MNHEY and CDR2 is SVGEGT. V was clipped by 7 bases and J by 0 bases, with 16 bases between them. CDR3 DNA sequence: TGTGCCAGCATTGGTTTCGCCGTTAGCTCCTACGAGCAGTACTTC. It yields the protein CASIGFAVSSYEQYF.

Details on this clonotype: A far larger clone is one nucleotide away, so this likely arose from a read error. This rearrangement joins TRBV19 to TRBJ2-1; 7 bases fit TRBD1. The CDR3 is 14 amino acids. The junction had 7 bases not matched to a gene; V was cut back by 1 base and J by 10 bases. Germline CDR1 reads LNHDA; CDR2 reads SQIVND (reference sequence). CDR3 amino acids: CASSIGQGVYEQFF. As DNA, the CDR3 is TGTGCCAGTAGTATAGGCCAGGGGGTCTACGAGCAGTTCTTC. Supplemented by reference TRBV19 and TRBJ2-1, the full variable domain reads DGGITQSPKYLFRKEGQNVTLSCEQNLNHDAMYWYRQDPGQGLRLIYYSQIVNDFQKGDIAEGYSVSREKKESFPLTVTSAQKNPTAFYLCASSIGQGVYEQFFGPGTRLTVL.

The gene calls are TRBV29-1 and TRBJ1-1, with 7 bases lining up with TRBD1. Germline V gene sequence: CDR1 SQVTM, CDR2 ANQGSEA. The CDR3 length is 11 residues. Germline trimming cut 7 bases from V and 1 base from J; bases unmatched to any gene: 0. The DNA of the CDR3 is TGCAGCGGGGACAGGAACACTGAAGCTTTCTTT. Protein product: CSGDRNTEAFF.